Reported below is one T cell receptor (beta chain). This entry belongs to a study of blood T cell repertoires in COVID-19. Study background: COVID-19 samples from acute and convalescent phases originated in the United States, Italy and Spain. In each case, the material was cDNA or gDNA derived from T cells, B-cell-depleted T cells, or PBMCs.

Germline CDR1 reads LNHDA; CDR2 reads SQIVND (reference sequence). Unmatched junction bases numbered 8, after V lost 4 bases and J lost 3 bases. This CDR3 is built from 15 residues. Study processing details: Quantification of nucleated cells was approximated via reference gene primer amplification. Measured with immunoSEQ multiplex PCR; TCRdb has only the in-frame clones, and not every one. The V and J calls and clone size are taken from that table; D and trimming were inferred from the DNA. The table records approximately 120,000 clones, 85% to 90% of them present only once. The rearrangement uses TRBV19 and TRBJ1-2; 7 bases map to TRBD1. This clonotype originated in a man over 45 with acute or convalescent COVID-19. The material sequenced was peripheral blood. CDR3 bases: TGTGCCAGTAGTACAATACGGACAGGAGACTATGGCTACACCTTC. Translating it yields CASSTIRTGDYGYTF.